The 12 T cell receptor beta chains given below trace back to one sample, sequenced in a study of T-cell reconstitution after alpha-beta-depleted transplantation in children. Preparation of the TCRbeta library was carried out with unique molecular identifiers. In TCRdb, the PCR reads were re-called with MiXCR into one record per CDR3 protein. Of roughly 350,000 distinct CDR3 sequences in the sample, around 15% were seen once. The sequencing used PBMCs, mostly from graft donor cells, collected 360 days after TCRalphabeta/CD19-depleted stem cell transplant. The receptors shown here come from a male patient under 10 years old who had a stem cell transplant for acute lymphoblastic leukemia, so the T cells may come from the graft donor.

V is TRBV12-3 or TRBV12-4 and J is TRBJ2-1, with D hard to call. Trimming removed 6 bases at V and 6 bases at J, with 9 bases between. The CDR3 covers 12 residues. CDR3 sequence reads: CASSTQSNEQFF. The CDR3 DNA reads TGTGCCAGCAGCACACAGAGCAATGAGCAGTTCTTC.

This clonotype was recorded many times. The gene calls are TRBV5-1 and TRBJ2-1; D could derive from TRBD1 or TRBD2 (5 bases each). The CDR3 has 16 amino acids. Germline CDR1 reads SGHRS; CDR2 reads YFSETQ. V shed 2 bases and J shed 5 bases, with 17 bases lying between them. The CDR3 loop is CASSFGDLIWDNEQFF. The CDR3 region has the DNA TGCGCCAGCAGCTTCGGGGACCTCATCTGGGACAATGAGCAGTTCTTC.

The chain couples TRBV4-3 to TRBJ2-1; 14 bases match TRBD2. V lost 2 bases to trimming and J lost 6 bases; unmatched junction nucleotides: 6. Germline loops: CDR1 LGHNA, CDR2 YSLEER. CDR3 size: 17 residues. For the CDR3, the DNA is TGCGCCAGCAGCCAAAGACTAGCGGGAGGGCCGGGCAATGAGCAGTTCTTC. Protein: CASSQRLAGGPGNEQFF.

The chain joins TRBV12-3 or TRBV12-4 to TRBJ2-7; TRBD2 might be the D (6 bases). V was cut by 4 bases and J by 3 bases, with 7 bases left in between. This CDR3 spans 12 amino acids. The CDR3 protein is CASSSDYYEQYF. In DNA, the CDR3 is TGTGCCAGCAGTTCGGACTACTACGAGCAGTACTTC.

This clonotype has only a few counts. This chain uses TRBV5-1 with TRBJ2-2; 10 nucleotides align to TRBD1. Germline V gives CDR1 SGHRS, CDR2 YFSETQ. V dropped 4 bases and J dropped 2; count of bases not matched to a gene: 5. CDR3 length: 16 residues. The CDR3 coding sequence is TGCGCCAGCAGCACCTTGACAGGGGGCAACACCGGGGAGCTGTTTTTT. Translating gives CASSTLTGGNTGELFF.

This chain connects TRBV6-1 to TRBJ2-4, with D perhaps TRBD1 (6 bases). Deletions cut 6 bases from V and 9 bases from J, with 15 bases between. CDR1 and CDR2 (germline): MNHNS, SASEGT. This CDR3 region has 13 residues. The CDR3 here is CASSTGRSAIQYF. The DNA for the CDR3 is TGTGCCAGCAGCACAGGGCGCAGTGCCATTCAGTACTTC.

The chain couples TRBV29-1 to TRBJ2-7; 9 positions match TRBD1. V shed 1 base and J 1 base; nucleotides not matched to a gene: 8. Per germline, CDR1 SQVTM and CDR2 ANQGSEA. The CDR3 covers 16 residues. CDR3 region: CSVEGMPGQGSYEQYF. The CDR3 coding sequence is TGCAGCGTTGAAGGGATGCCGGGACAGGGTTCCTACGAGCAGTACTTC.

The chain uses TRBV20-1 and TRBJ2-7, with 7 positions matching TRBD2. Germline V CDR1 and CDR2: DFQATT, SNEGSKA (reference sequence). Trimming at V came to 6 bases and at J to 3 bases, leaving 8 bases not matched to a gene. CDR3 length equals 13 residues. The CDR3 DNA reads as TGCAGTGCCCGAAGCGGGACTATCTACGAGCAGTACTTC. Its protein is CSARSGTIYEQYF.

This clonotype occurred many times. V and J are TRBV11-1 and TRBJ2-7, with TRBD2 matching 7 bases. V shed 9 bases and J 4 bases; nucleotides not matched to a gene: 6. Germline V gives CDR1 SGHAT, CDR2 FQDESV (reference sequence). This CDR3 spans 12 amino acids. The CDR3 DNA reads TGTGCCAGTGGGACTACAAAATACGAGCAGTACTTC. Translated: CASGTTKYEQYF.

The gene calls are TRBV4-2 and TRBJ1-1; D unclear. The V gene lost 3 bases and the J gene lost 1 base, with 18 bases spanning the gap. The V gene's germline CDR1 is LGHNA and CDR2 YNFKEQ. This CDR3 is 17 amino acids long. The CDR3 bases are TGTGCCAGCAGCCAGCACCCTGGGCCCATCGGGAACACTGAAGCTTTCTTT. It encodes CASSQHPGPIGNTEAFF.

The rearrangement joins TRBV20-1 to TRBJ1-6; D not resolved. The germline gives CDR1 DFQATT, CDR2 SNEGSKA (reference sequence). Trimming removed 0 bases from V and 6 bases from J, with 12 bases in between. The CDR3 runs to 15 residues. CDR3: CSARDLKGGNSPLHF. CDR3 sequence (DNA): TGCAGTGCTAGAGATCTCAAGGGAGGTAATTCACCCCTCCACTTT.

The V call is TRBV20-1, the J call TRBJ2-5; TRBD2 aligns across 10 bases. The germline V gene has CDR1 DFQATT and CDR2 SNEGSKA (reference sequence). CDR3 size: 13 residues. V shed 7 bases and J 4 bases; nucleotides not matched to a gene: 6. CDR3 DNA: TGCAGTGTACAGGCTAGCGGGGGAGAGACCCAGTACTTC. This sequence encodes CSVQASGGETQYF.